What follows are 30 T cell receptor beta chains derived from one specimen sequenced in a study of CD8 T cells in Susac syndrome. It was with random hexamers that roughly 0.45 to 1 ug RNA was reverse transcribed. TCRdb fed the immunoSEQ multiplex PCR reads into MiXCR, producing one record per CDR3 protein. Among 150,000 or so distinct CDR3 sequences listed, just under 95% were seen once. The specimen sequenced was CD4+ T cells from PBMCs. All receptors derive from a human donor in good health.

The chain couples TRBV24-1 to TRBJ2-5; TRBD2 agrees at 7 bases. J lost 2 bases, V lost 5 bases, and 1 base had no gene match. This CDR3 spans 13 amino acids. Germline V gene sequence: CDR1 KGHDR, CDR2 SFDVKD. CDR3: CATSAGGQETQYF. The CDR3 DNA reads TGTGCCACCAGTGCGGGAGGTCAAGAGACCCAGTACTTC.

This clonotype came up once. The J gene is TRBJ1-5, the V gene TRBV28; D is unresolved. V was shortened by 8 bases and J by 15 bases, with 17 bases between the two germline ends. The CDR3 extends over 11 amino acids. Germline loops: CDR1 MDHEN, CDR2 SYDVKM. Here the CDR3 reads CASGNNLNGHF. For the CDR3, the DNA is TGTGCCAGCGGCAACAACCTGAACGGGCATTTT.

The genes are TRBV30 and TRBJ1-5; D gene ambiguous. The CDR3 totals 13 residues. Looked up from germline, CDR1 is GTSNPN and CDR2 is SVGIG (reference sequence). The V gene lost 3 bases and the J gene lost 3 bases, with 9 bases spanning the gap. For the CDR3, the DNA is TGTGCCTGGAGCTCGAGCACCAATCAGCCCCAGCATTTT. Protein sequence: CAWSSSTNQPQHF.

The chain has TRBV4-2 and TRBJ2-5, with D unclear. The germline gives CDR1 LGHNA, CDR2 YNFKEQ. V dropped 5 bases and J dropped 2 bases, with 9 bases sitting between them. This CDR3 has 13 amino acids. The DNA of the CDR3 is TGTGCCAGCAGCAGGCTTCGGCAAGAGACCCAGTACTTC. Translation gives CASSRLRQETQYF.

This chain joins TRBV29-1 and TRBJ1-6, with no clear D. The germline gives CDR1 SQVTM, CDR2 ANQGSEA. The germline V and J ends were trimmed by 6 bases and 9 bases, with 9 bases remaining between them. The CDR3 covers 11 residues. The CDR3 protein is CSVTVLSPLHF. CDR3 DNA: TGCAGCGTGACCGTACTTTCACCCCTCCACTTT.

V and J are TRBV7-9 and TRBJ2-3; D is uncertain. The CDR3 is made up of 14 amino acids. Deletions cut 1 base from V and 1 base from J, with 6 bases between. Germline V CDR1 and CDR2: SEHNR, FQNEAQ (reference sequence). DNA of the CDR3: TGTGCCAGCAGCTTAGAAGGCCGCACAGATACGCAGTATTTT. This encodes CASSLEGRTDTQYF.

The J gene is TRBJ2-3, the V gene TRBV20-1, with D unclear. V was shortened by 1 base and J by 0 bases, with 8 bases between the two germline ends. This CDR3 is 14 amino acids long. The germline V gene has CDR1 DFQATT and CDR2 SNEGSKA (reference sequence). The CDR3: CSARASVSTDTQYF. CDR3 nucleotide sequence: TGCAGTGCTAGAGCTAGTGTAAGCACAGATACGCAGTATTTT.

The V gene is TRBV29-1, the J gene TRBJ2-1; 11 bases map to TRBD1. Germline V CDR1 and CDR2: SQVTM, ANQGSEA. V was clipped by 6 bases and J by 12 bases; unmatched bases: 4. This CDR3 region has 11 residues. CDR3 bases: TGCAGCGTCGGACAGGGGGCTGGGCAGTTCTTC. This sequence encodes CSVGQGAGQFF.

V usage is TRBV29-1 and J usage is TRBJ1-5; maybe TRBD1 (5 bases). In germline, CDR1 is SQVTM, CDR2 ANQGSEA. The CDR3 length is 14 residues. Trimming took off 6 bases at V and 2 bases at J, with 14 bases between the two ends. CDR3 residues: CSVAQGGGNQPQHF. The CDR3 DNA follows: TGCAGCGTGGCTCAGGGAGGTGGCAATCAGCCCCAGCATTTT.

V is TRBV11-2 and J is TRBJ2-7; D is unclear. Germline V gene sequence: CDR1 SGHAT, CDR2 FQNNGV. The V end lost 4 bases, the J end lost 3 bases, and 13 bases lay between the germline ends. The CDR3 is 14 residues long. CDR3 sequence (DNA): TGTGCCAGCAGCTCCTCCGGTGCTTTCTACGAGCAGTACTTC. Its protein product is CASSSSGAFYEQYF.

This clonotype appeared a single time. This sequence joins TRBV2 and TRBJ2-4, with TRBD1 matching over 7 bases. The ends lost 3 bases at V and 0 bases at J; junction bases unmatched: 2. The CDR3 sequence is 15 residues long. Germline CDR1 and CDR2: SNHLY and FYNNEI. CDR3 amino acids: CASSEGQLAKNIQYF. For the CDR3, the DNA is TGTGCCAGCAGTGAGGGACAGTTAGCCAAAAACATTCAGTACTTC.

The chain carries TRBV3-1 and TRBJ2-3, with D unresolved. Germline CDR1 and CDR2: LGHDT and YNNKEL (reference sequence). V was shortened by 1 base and J by 11 bases, with 16 bases between the two germline ends. The CDR3 loop spans 14 amino acids. The CDR3 protein is CASSQGAGRERQYF. CDR3 in DNA: TGTGCCAGCAGCCAAGGGGCAGGACGCGAGCGGCAGTATTTT.

The chain couples TRBV3-1 to TRBJ2-7; D is perhaps TRBD2 (5 bases). CDR3 length: 11 amino acids. V lost 1 base and J lost 12, with 10 bases in between. Per the germline V gene, CDR1 is LGHDT and CDR2 is YNNKEL (reference sequence). The CDR3 DNA reads TGTGCCAGCAGCCAAGGGGGAGCGCTGTACTTC. It codes for CASSQGGALYF.

This chain links TRBV15 with TRBJ2-1, with D uncertain. The CDR3 has 11 residues. V was pared by 5 bases and J by 6 bases, with 5 bases between. CDR1 is LNHNV and CDR2 is YYDKDF in the germline V gene (reference sequence). The chain's CDR3 is CATSLSNEQFF. The CDR3 DNA is TGTGCCACCAGCCTTAGCAATGAGCAGTTCTTC.

The rearrangement links TRBV3-1 to TRBJ1-1, with 9 bases matching TRBD1. CDR3 size: 15 residues. Per the germline V gene, CDR1 is LGHDT and CDR2 is YNNKEL (reference sequence). After removal of 3 bases from V and 1 base from J, the junction contained 3 bases not matched to a gene. The CDR3, as DNA: TGTGCCAGCAGCCAGGTGGGACAGGGGAACACTGAAGCTTTCTTT. Translated: CASSQVGQGNTEAFF. Full variable domain (outside the CDR3, taken from reference TRBV3-1 and TRBJ1-1): DTAVSQTPKYLVTQMGNDKSIKCEQNLGHDTMYWYKQDSKKFLKIMFSYNNKELIINETVPNRFSPKSPDKAHLNLHINSLELGDSAVYFCASSQVGQGNTEAFFGQGTRLTVV.

The rearrangement joins TRBV18 to TRBJ2-3, with D unclear. The CDR3 is 15 amino acids. V shed 6 bases and J shed 1 base, with 14 bases lying between them. Looked up from germline, CDR1 is KGHSH and CDR2 is LQKENI. In DNA, the CDR3 is TGTGCCAGCTCCCCGGACCTTTCCCGCACAGATACGCAGTATTTT. Amino acids: CASSPDLSRTDTQYF.

This chain links TRBV2 with TRBJ2-7; 9 bases are a match to TRBD1. The CDR3 is 16 residues long. V was pared by 1 base and J by 2 bases, with 6 bases of the junction left unmatched. Germline loops: CDR1 SNHLY, CDR2 FYNNEI. The CDR3 reads CASSEGQGDGPYEQYF. The CDR3 DNA sequence: TGTGCCAGCAGTGAAGGACAGGGGGATGGCCCCTACGAGCAGTACTTC. The whole variable domain, remainder taken from reference TRBV2 and TRBJ2-7, is EPEVTQTPSHQVTQMGQEVILRCVPISNHLYFYWYRQILGQKVEFLVSFYNNEISEKSEIFDDQFSVERPDGSNFTLKIRSTKLEDSAMYFCASSEGQGDGPYEQYFGPGTRLTVT.

The V gene is TRBV15, the J gene TRBJ2-2, with D unclear. Germline V gene data show CDR1 as LNHNV and CDR2 as YYDKDF (reference sequence). The CDR3 sequence is 12 residues long. Between the trimmed V and J ends, which lost 3 bases and 4 bases, there was a span of 3 bases. In DNA form, the CDR3 reads TGTGCCACCAGCAGTAGCACCGGGGAGCTGTTTTTT. This sequence encodes CATSSSTGELFF.

The V and J genes are TRBV14 and TRBJ2-5; no firm D call. V shed 1 base and J shed 5 bases, with 8 bases lying between them. CDR3 length: 13 residues. The germline V gene has CDR1 SGHDN and CDR2 FVKESK. CDR3 sequence: CASSQAAPETQYF. CDR3 nucleotide sequence: TGTGCCAGCAGCCAAGCCGCGCCGGAGACCCAGTACTTC.

J is TRBJ2-7 and V is TRBV6-2 or TRBV6-3, with D unresolved. Germline V gives CDR1 MNHEY, CDR2 SVGEGT. CDR3 length equals 15 residues. Trimming pared 0 bases from V and 0 bases from J, leaving 9 bases between. This CDR3 is CASSYSFGDSYEQYF. For the CDR3, the DNA is TGTGCCAGCAGTTACTCGTTCGGAGACTCCTACGAGCAGTACTTC.

V gene TRBV7-3 combines with J gene TRBJ2-2; D assignment may be TRBD1 or TRBD2 (5 bases each). Germline V gives CDR1 SGHTA, CDR2 FQGTGA. V was clipped by 1 base and J by 1 base, with 10 bases between them. This CDR3 is 16 amino acids long. CDR3 in amino acids: CASSLKTRGNTGELFF. CDR3 nucleotides: TGTGCCAGCAGCTTAAAGACGAGGGGGAACACCGGGGAGCTGTTTTTT.

The chain employs TRBV7-9 and TRBJ2-3; 10 positions agree with TRBD2. V was clipped by 5 bases and J by 0 bases; unmatched bases: 5. From germline, CDR1 is SEHNR and CDR2 FQNEAQ (reference sequence). This CDR3 is built from 16 residues. CDR3 nucleotide sequence: TGTGCCAGCAGCCCCCAACTAGCGGGGAGCACAGATACGCAGTATTTT. As protein: CASSPQLAGSTDTQYF.

The V and J genes are TRBV20-1 and TRBJ2-5; D not certain. Germline V CDR1 and CDR2: DFQATT, SNEGSKA (reference sequence). V dropped 5 bases and J dropped 5 bases, with 12 bases sitting between them. The CDR3 extends over 12 amino acids. This CDR3 reads CSAPPHRETQYF. The CDR3 nucleotides are TGCAGTGCTCCCCCCCATCGGGAGACCCAGTACTTC.

This clonotype was counted a few times. The chain combines TRBV11-2 with TRBJ2-5; 12 nucleotides match TRBD2. Germline V CDR1 and CDR2: SGHAT, FQNNGV. The CDR3 runs 16 residues. The J segment lost 5 bases and the V segment lost 3 bases, leaving 7 bases of the junction unmatched. The CDR3 here is CASSLFTSGGTETQYF. CDR3 DNA sequence: TGTGCCAGCAGCTTGTTTACTAGCGGGGGGACGGAGACCCAGTACTTC.

The V call is TRBV9, the J call TRBJ1-6; D gene unclear. CDR3 size: 16 residues. V lost 3 bases to trimming and J lost 3 bases, with 13 bases between them. Germline V gives CDR1 SGDLS, CDR2 YYNGEE. CDR3 loop: CASSGASSGYNSPLHF. As DNA, the CDR3 is TGTGCCAGCAGCGGAGCCTCCTCCGGCTATAATTCACCCCTCCACTTT.

Of note for this clonotype: Compared with germline, one end of the junction differs, possibly owing to a read error. The chain recombines TRBV29-1 with TRBJ1-4, with D hard to call. The CDR3 has 11 amino acids. Germline assignment: CDR1 SQVTM and CDR2 ANQGSEA. CDR3 bases: TGCAGCGTTGAAGATCGGGAGGGTTACCTTTTT. Translating gives CSVEDREGYLF. Full variable domain (missing parts from reference TRBV29-1 and TRBJ1-4): SAVISQKPSRDICQRGTSLTIQCQVDSQVTMMFWYRQQPGQSLTLIATANQGSEATYESGFVIDKFPISRPNLTFSTLTVSNMSPEDSSIYLCSVEDREGYLFGSGTQLSVL.

The chain carries TRBV5-1 and TRBJ2-1; D remains ambiguous. Trimming left V 4 bases short and J 0 bases short, with 14 bases between. CDR1 and CDR2 from the germline V gene are SGHRS and YFSETQ. CDR3 length: 16 amino acids. DNA for the CDR3: TGCGCCAGCAGCCGGAAGGCGCCCAGCTCCTACAATGAGCAGTTCTTC. Its translation: CASSRKAPSSYNEQFF.

V and J are TRBV3-1 and TRBJ2-2, with D perhaps TRBD2 (5 bases). This CDR3 spans 16 amino acids. Per germline, CDR1 LGHDT and CDR2 YNNKEL (reference sequence). V gave up 4 bases and J gave up 4 bases, with 16 bases separating them. This CDR3 is CASSLRGSGATGELFF. As DNA, the CDR3 is TGTGCCAGCAGCCTCCGAGGGAGCGGAGCCACCGGGGAGCTGTTTTTT.

The rearrangement uses TRBV5-1 and TRBJ2-1; D might be TRBD2 (5 bases). CDR1 is SGHRS, CDR2 YFSETQ, per germline. This CDR3 has 12 residues. Trimming left V 4 bases short and J 7 bases short, with 9 bases between. The CDR3 protein is CASSETMNEQFF. As DNA, the CDR3 is TGCGCCAGCAGCGAGACTATGAATGAGCAGTTCTTC.

In its sample, this clonotype was seen once. This chain connects TRBV12-3 or TRBV12-4 to TRBJ2-7, with D perhaps being TRBD1 or TRBD2 (6 bases each). This CDR3 has 15 amino acids. The V gene lost 6 bases and the J gene lost 2 bases, with 17 bases spanning the gap. CDR3 DNA: TGTGCCAGCAGCCCTGGCCGGGGGCAACCCTACGAGCAGTACTTC. Translated, it gives CASSPGRGQPYEQYF.